This is a list of T cell receptor beta chains from one sample in a study of T cells after yellow fever vaccination. MiXCR, applied by TCRdb to the 5' RACE reads, yields one record per CDR3 protein. The sample records under 500,000 distinct CDR3 sequences, around a sixth being singletons. This material consisted of PBMCs, taken before the yellow fever booster vaccination. The receptors originated from a man aged 18 to 29 who received the YFV17D yellow fever vaccine. Each CDR3 is given with its conserved first and last residue. The D gene is left open where the match is weak. Rows give clone size only sometimes, using once, few, many, or a class for an expanded clone.

D gene	CDR3 length	V gene	J gene	clone size	CDR3 protein	CDR3 DNA
NA	15	TRBV10-3	TRBJ2-1	few	CAISDEGGPYNEQFF	TGTGCCATCAGTGACGAGGGGGGCCCATACAATGAGCAGTTCTTC
TRBD2	15	TRBV18	TRBJ2-1	NA	CASSPLTSGGNEQFF	TGTGCCAGCTCACCTCTGACTAGCGGGGGTAATGAGCAGTTCTTC
TRBD1	16	TRBV10-3	TRBJ2-2	NA	CAISQGAVQGAGELFF	TGTGCCATCAGCCAGGGGGCCGTACAGGGGGCCGGGGAGCTGTTTTTT
NA	12	TRBV7-9	TRBJ1-6	few	CASSTDVDPLHF	TGTGCCAGCAGCACGGACGTCGATCCCCTCCACTTT
TRBD1	15	TRBV12-5	TRBJ1-2	few	CASGLDRGLGSGYTF	TGTGCTAGTGGTTTGGACAGGGGGCTGGGGTCTGGCTACACCTTC
NA	13	TRBV10-3	TRBJ1-5	NA	CAIRENRDQPQHF	TGTGCCATCAGAGAAAACAGGGATCAGCCCCAGCATTTT
NA	21	TRBV5-1	TRBJ1-1	NA	CASSLRWPESQLPGMNTEAFF	TGCGCCAGCAGCTTGAGGTGGCCCGAATCACAATTGCCGGGAATGAACACTGAAGCTTTCTTT
NA	12	TRBV7-9	TRBJ1-1	few	CASAFQQGIAFF	TGTGCCTCGGCCTTTCAACAGGGCATAGCTTTCTTT
TRBD2	17	TRBV7-9	TRBJ2-3	few	CASSPPGLAGGKDTQYF	TGTGCCAGCAGCCCACCGGGACTAGCGGGGGGGAAAGATACGCAGTATTTT
TRBD1	14	TRBV6-6	TRBJ2-5	many	CASSIQGAGETQYF	TGTGCCAGCAGTATACAGGGGGCGGGAGAGACCCAGTACTTC
NA	16	TRBV7-9	TRBJ2-1	NA	CASSLIRGRGNNEQFF	TGTGCCAGCAGCTTAATTAGAGGTAGAGGCAACAATGAGCAGTTCTTC
NA	16	TRBV30	TRBJ2-4	many	CAWTPGSYLAKNIQYF	TGTGCCTGGACCCCCGGGTCCTATCTAGCCAAAAACATTCAGTACTTC
TRBD2	15	TRBV7-3	TRBJ2-2	few	CASSSTSGGPGELFF	TGTGCCAGCAGCTCGACTAGCGGGGGGCCCGGGGAGCTGTTTTTT
NA	13	TRBV20-1	TRBJ2-7	few	CSASQSKTYEQYF	TGCAGTGCTAGTCAGTCAAAAACTTACGAGCAGTACTTC
NA	14	TRBV5-1	TRBJ1-2	few	CASSLNGESNGYTF	TGCGCCAGCAGCTTGAACGGGGAATCGAATGGCTACACCTTC
NA	13	TRBV5-1	TRBJ2-5	NA	CASNDAGGETQYF	TGCGCCAGCAACGATGCCGGGGGAGAGACCCAGTACTTC
NA	14	TRBV27	TRBJ2-1	NA	CASSLSRSYNEQFF	TGTGCCAGCAGTTTATCGAGGAGCTACAATGAGCAGTTCTTC